A single sample is the source of the 18 T cell receptor beta chains below, sequenced in a study of CD8+ T cells in alopecia areata. Isolated RNA was reverse transcribed into cDNA used as the sequencing template. Clones were read by immunoSEQ multiplex PCR, and TCRdb kept only the in-frame ones, dropping some. Seen here are some 130,000 clones, 45% to 50% observed once, and the top ten hold roughly 20%. The sample here was CD8+ T cells sorted from blood, taken at week 0. The receptors originated from a human donor with alopecia areata.

This clone was seen more than once but under ten times. V gene TRBV27 combines with J gene TRBJ1-2; 7 bases are shared with TRBD1. This CDR3 contains 14 residues. Germline CDR1 MNHEY, CDR2 SMNVEV (reference sequence). V lost 3 bases to trimming and J lost 4 bases; unmatched junction nucleotides: 5. Here the CDR3 reads CASSFRGFGYGYTF. Here the CDR3 DNA reads TGTGCCAGCAGTTTCAGGGGGTTTGGCTATGGCTACACCTTC.

This chain links TRBV12-5 with TRBJ2-5, with D maybe TRBD1 (6 bases). Germline CDR1 is LGHNT and CDR2 is FRNRAP. Trimming pared 7 bases from V and 2 bases from J, leaving 11 bases between. The length of the CDR3 is 13 residues. This CDR3 reads CASASGQQETQYF. In nucleotides, the CDR3 is TGTGCTAGTGCCTCGGGACAACAAGAGACCCAGTACTTC.

This chain joins TRBV7-2 and TRBJ2-1; TRBD2 agrees at 8 bases. The junction had 6 bases not matched to a gene; V was cut back by 1 base and J by 7 bases. The germline CDR1 and CDR2 sequences are SGHTA and FQGNSA. The CDR3 is 15 residues long. CDR3 amino acids: CASSLGVAGRNEQFF. CDR3 sequence (DNA): TGTGCCAGCAGCTTAGGAGTAGCGGGGAGGAATGAGCAGTTCTTC.

The chain has TRBV9 and TRBJ1-1; D remains ambiguous. This CDR3 is 13 amino acids long. The germline V gene has CDR1 SGDLS and CDR2 YYNGEE. Trimming took off 5 bases at V and 4 bases at J, with 12 bases between the two ends. Here the CDR3 DNA reads TGTGCCAGCAGTAGGGCCGACGGCACTGAAGCTTTCTTT. It is translated as CASSRADGTEAFF.

This clone was detected only a few times. CDR3 coding DNA: TGTGCCACCACGGGGGGGGGCGCAGGCTACGAGCAGTACTTC. Protein sequence: CATTGGGAGYEQYF. The chain links TRBV6-5 to TRBJ2-7; 8 bases map to TRBD2. Germline CDR1 and CDR2: MNHEY and SVGAGI. The CDR3 is 14 residues long. J gave up 3 bases and V 10 bases, and 11 bases lay outside the gene matches.

This clone has more than one count but fewer than ten. This chain uses TRBV9 with TRBJ1-1; TRBD1 might be the D (5 bases). CDR1 is SGDLS, CDR2 YYNGEE, per germline. The CDR3 loop spans 12 amino acids. V shed 4 bases and J shed 7 bases, with 11 bases lying between them. CDR3 in DNA: TGTGCCAGCAGCCCATGGGGGGTTGAAGCTTTCTTT. It encodes CASSPWGVEAFF. Complete variable domain (other parts from reference TRBV9 and TRBJ1-1): DSGVTQTPKHLITATGQRVTLRCSPRSGDLSVYWYQQSLDQGLQFLIQYYNGEERAKGNILERFSAQQFPDLHSELNLSSLELGDSALYFCASSPWGVEAFFGQGTRLTVV.

This rearrangement joins TRBV6-5 to TRBJ1-2, with D tentatively TRBD1 (5 bases). This CDR3 is 13 amino acids long. Germline V CDR1 and CDR2: MNHEY, SVGAGI. Trimming shortened V by 6 bases and J by 8 bases, and 16 bases separated the two germline ends. The CDR3 protein is CASSPGGGGGYTF. The CDR3, as DNA: TGTGCCAGCAGCCCGGGGGGTGGCGGAGGCTACACCTTC.

The CDR3 is CASSLRDNQMNTEAFF. The CDR3 DNA follows: TGTGCCAGCAGCTTAAGGGACAACCAGATGAACACTGAAGCTTTCTTT. The chain uses TRBV13 and TRBJ1-1, with D perhaps matching TRBD1 (6 bases). Germline V gene sequence: CDR1 PRHDT, CDR2 FYEKMQ (reference sequence). The V end was cut by 2 bases, the J end by 0 bases, with 13 bases between. The CDR3 consists of 16 residues.

The chain is built from TRBV7-9 and TRBJ1-2, with 7 bases lining up with TRBD1. CDR1 is SEHNR and CDR2 is FQNEAQ in the germline V gene (reference sequence). The CDR3 is made up of 12 amino acids. The ends lost 6 bases at V and 6 bases at J; junction bases unmatched: 4. Written as DNA, the CDR3 is TGTGCCAGCAGAAAAGGGGGCCATGGCTACACCTTC. Its translation is CASRKGGHGYTF.

This clone was counted a few times. The chain is built from TRBV7-8 and TRBJ2-2; possibly TRBD2 for D (5 bases). CDR1 SGHVS and CDR2 FQNEAQ come from the germline V gene. The germline V and J ends were trimmed by 6 bases and 5 bases, with 13 bases remaining between them. The CDR3 has 14 residues. The CDR3 is CASSEIRGTGELFF. The CDR3 DNA reads TGTGCCAGCAGTGAGATCCGGGGAACCGGGGAGCTGTTTTTT.

This clone is a singleton in its sample. This rearrangement joins TRBV27 to TRBJ2-3; D is unclear. V lost 2 bases and J 2 bases, leaving 11 bases between the germline ends. This CDR3 is 15 amino acids long. Germline loops: CDR1 MNHEY, CDR2 SMNVEV (reference sequence). CDR3 in DNA: TGTGCCAGCAGTTTAGGGCCACACTCCACAGATACGCAGTATTTT. This encodes CASSLGPHSTDTQYF.

This clone has just a few counts. The chain links TRBV7-6 to TRBJ2-3; D not resolved. In germline, CDR1 is SGHVS, CDR2 FNYEAQ. V lost 4 bases, J lost 0 bases, and 17 bases lay in between. The CDR3 runs 17 residues. For the CDR3, the DNA is TGTGCCAGCAGCTACTACGGACCAGACCCTAGCACAGATACGCAGTATTTT. Its translation: CASSYYGPDPSTDTQYF.

The J gene is TRBJ1-1, the V gene TRBV4-1; D gene uncertain. V lost 1 base and J lost 4, with 4 bases in between. The germline V gene has CDR1 MGHRA and CDR2 YSYEKL. The CDR3 covers 12 residues. The CDR3 spells CASSQGATEAFF. The DNA for the CDR3 is TGCGCCAGCAGCCAAGGGGCCACTGAAGCTTTCTTT.

The chain recombines TRBV29-1 with TRBJ1-2; the match to TRBD1 covers 7 bases. V lost 0 bases, J lost 4 bases, and 5 bases stayed unmatched. Germline CDR1 reads SQVTM; CDR2 reads ANQGSEA. The CDR3 length is 14 residues. The CDR3 bases are TGCAGCGTTGAAGAGGCCCAGGGGGGCTATGGCTACACCTTC. It specifies CSVEEAQGGYGYTF.

There are a few counts of this clone. The gene calls are TRBV29-1 and TRBJ2-1, with TRBD2 matching 11 bases. J lost 6 bases, V lost 2 bases, and 6 bases had no gene match. The CDR3 is made up of 15 amino acids. Germline V lookup: CDR1 SQVTM, CDR2 ANQGSEA. CDR3 DNA sequence: TGCAGCGTTGAACTGCTAGCGGGGGGTATCAATGAGCAGTTCTTC. Protein product: CSVELLAGGINEQFF.

This clone was seen only a few times. The chain joins TRBV4-1 to TRBJ1-3; D is ambiguous. CDR1 MGHRA and CDR2 YSYEKL come from the germline V gene. CDR3 length equals 12 residues. V was clipped by 0 bases and J by 7 bases, with 4 bases between them. CDR3 bases: TGCGCCAGCAGCCAAGACGGGAACACCATATATTTT. Translated, it gives CASSQDGNTIYF.

The chain is built from TRBV7-8 and TRBJ2-3, with 7 bases fitting TRBD2. The length of the CDR3 is 16 residues. The trim removed 8 bases at V and 3 bases at J, leaving 14 bases unmatched. Per the germline V gene, CDR1 is SGHVS and CDR2 is FQNEAQ. The CDR3 spells CASGSVGEGGTDTQYF. The CDR3 DNA sequence: TGTGCCAGCGGCTCAGTAGGGGAGGGAGGGACAGATACGCAGTATTTT.

The chain has TRBV4-2 and TRBJ1-5; D gene uncertain. V dropped 1 base and J dropped 1 base, with 8 bases sitting between them. CDR1 and CDR2 (germline): LGHNA, YNFKEQ. This CDR3 has 15 residues. CDR3 amino acids: CASSQGETSNQPQHF. The CDR3 region has the DNA TGTGCCAGCAGCCAAGGGGAAACGAGCAATCAGCCCCAGCATTTT.